This T cell receptor beta chain originates from a study of blood T cell repertoires in COVID-19. Original processing methods: Cell counts per sample came from amplifying reference gene primers. Profiled with immunoSEQ multiplex PCR; TCRdb holds only in-frame clones, not every one. V and J calls and clone size are as listed in that table; D and trimming were resolved from the DNA. The sample lists about 250,000 clones, 80% to 90% occurring once. The ends lost 2 bases at V and 3 bases at J; junction bases unmatched: 4. Germline CDR1 and CDR2: LNHDA and SQIVND (reference sequence). The CDR3 covers 16 residues. The table lists this clone with a count of one.

The chain employs TRBV19 and TRBJ2-1, with 10 bases identical to TRBD2. The sequenced sample consisted of peripheral blood. The sequence was obtained from a man older than 75 with acute or convalescent COVID-19. CDR3: CASSILAGDVYNEQFF. CDR3 nucleotide sequence: TGTGCCAGTAGTATACTAGCGGGGGACGTCTACAATGAGCAGTTCTTC. Full variable domain (outside the CDR3, taken from reference TRBV19 and TRBJ2-1): DGGITQSPKYLFRKEGQNVTLSCEQNLNHDAMYWYRQDPGQGLRLIYYSQIVNDFQKGDIAEGYSVSREKKESFPLTVTSAQKNPTAFYLCASSILAGDVYNEQFFGPGTRLTVL.